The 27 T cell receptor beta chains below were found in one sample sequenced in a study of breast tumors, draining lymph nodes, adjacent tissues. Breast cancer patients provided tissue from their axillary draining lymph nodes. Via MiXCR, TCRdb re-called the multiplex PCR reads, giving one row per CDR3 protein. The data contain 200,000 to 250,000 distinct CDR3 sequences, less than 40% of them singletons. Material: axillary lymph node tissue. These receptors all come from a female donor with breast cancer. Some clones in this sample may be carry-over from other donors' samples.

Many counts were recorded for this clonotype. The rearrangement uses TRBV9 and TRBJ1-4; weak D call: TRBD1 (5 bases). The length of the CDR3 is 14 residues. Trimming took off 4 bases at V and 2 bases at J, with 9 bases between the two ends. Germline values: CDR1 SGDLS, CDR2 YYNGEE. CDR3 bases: TGTGCCAGCAGCTACGGGGACACTAATGAAAAACTGTTTTTT. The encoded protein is CASSYGDTNEKLFF.

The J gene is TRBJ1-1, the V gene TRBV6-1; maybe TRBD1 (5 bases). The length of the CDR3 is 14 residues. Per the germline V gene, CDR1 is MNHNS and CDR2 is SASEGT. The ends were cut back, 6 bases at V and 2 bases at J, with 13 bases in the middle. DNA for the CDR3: TGTGCCAGCAGAATCTCAGGGCAAAACACTGAAGCTTTCTTT. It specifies CASRISGQNTEAFF.

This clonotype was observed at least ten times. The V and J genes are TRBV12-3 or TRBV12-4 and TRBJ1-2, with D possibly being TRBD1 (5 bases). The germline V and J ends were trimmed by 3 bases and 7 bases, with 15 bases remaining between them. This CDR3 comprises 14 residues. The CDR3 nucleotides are TGTGCCAGCAGTTTCCCCGGGACCGTAGGTGGCTACACCTTC. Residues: CASSFPGTVGGYTF.

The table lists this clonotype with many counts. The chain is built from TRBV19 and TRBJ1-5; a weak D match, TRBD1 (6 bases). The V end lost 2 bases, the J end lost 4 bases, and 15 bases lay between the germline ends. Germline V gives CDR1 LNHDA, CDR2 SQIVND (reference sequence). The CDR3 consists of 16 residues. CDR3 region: CASSISAQGRNQPQHF. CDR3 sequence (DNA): TGTGCCAGTAGTATAAGCGCGCAGGGGCGAAATCAGCCCCAGCATTTT.

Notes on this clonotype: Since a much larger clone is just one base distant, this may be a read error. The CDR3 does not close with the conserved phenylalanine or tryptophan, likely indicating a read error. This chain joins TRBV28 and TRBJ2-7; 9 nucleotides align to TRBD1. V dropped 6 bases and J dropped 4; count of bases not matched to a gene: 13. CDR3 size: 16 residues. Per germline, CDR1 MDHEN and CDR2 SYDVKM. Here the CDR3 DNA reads TGTGCCAGCAGCAGTGGATGGACAGGGGTAATGTACGAGCAGTACTCC. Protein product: CASSSGWTGVMYEQYS.

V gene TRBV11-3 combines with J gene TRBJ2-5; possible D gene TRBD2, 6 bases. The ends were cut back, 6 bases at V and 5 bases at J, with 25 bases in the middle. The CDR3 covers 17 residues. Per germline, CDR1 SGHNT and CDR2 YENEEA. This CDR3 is CASRPTATGTGAETQYF. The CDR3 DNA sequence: TGTGCCAGCAGACCGACAGCTACCGGGACTGGCGCGGAGACCCAGTACTTC.

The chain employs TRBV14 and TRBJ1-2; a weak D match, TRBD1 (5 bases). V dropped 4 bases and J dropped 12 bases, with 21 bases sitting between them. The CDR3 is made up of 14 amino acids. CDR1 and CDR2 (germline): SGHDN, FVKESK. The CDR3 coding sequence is TGTGCCAGCAGCCGTCTACCAGGGAGTGTCGAAAACACCTTC. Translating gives CASSRLPGSVENTF. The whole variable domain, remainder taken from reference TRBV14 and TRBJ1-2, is EAGVTQFPSHSVIEKGQTVTLRCDPISGHDNLYWYRRVMGKEIKFLLHFVKESKQDESGMPNNRFLAERTGGTYSTLKVQPAELEDSGVYFCASSRLPGSVENTFGSGTRLTVV.

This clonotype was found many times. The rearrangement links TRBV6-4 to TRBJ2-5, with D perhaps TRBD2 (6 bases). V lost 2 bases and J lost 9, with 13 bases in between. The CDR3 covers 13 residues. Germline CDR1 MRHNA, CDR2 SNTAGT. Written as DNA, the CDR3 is TGTGCCAGCAGTGACACATTAGCGGCGGCCCAGTACTTC. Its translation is CASSDTLAAAQYF.

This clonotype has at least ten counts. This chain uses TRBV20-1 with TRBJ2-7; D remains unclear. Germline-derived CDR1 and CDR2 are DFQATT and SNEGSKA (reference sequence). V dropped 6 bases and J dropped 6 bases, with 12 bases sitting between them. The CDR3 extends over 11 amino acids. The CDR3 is CSAIKSGEQYF. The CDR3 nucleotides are TGCAGTGCGATTAAATCGGGCGAGCAGTACTTC.

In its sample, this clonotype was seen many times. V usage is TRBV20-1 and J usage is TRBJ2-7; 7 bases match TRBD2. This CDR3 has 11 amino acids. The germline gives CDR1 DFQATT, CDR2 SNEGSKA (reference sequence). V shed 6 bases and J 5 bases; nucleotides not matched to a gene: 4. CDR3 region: CSARDYNEQYF. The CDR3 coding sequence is TGCAGTGCAAGGGACTACAACGAGCAGTACTTC.

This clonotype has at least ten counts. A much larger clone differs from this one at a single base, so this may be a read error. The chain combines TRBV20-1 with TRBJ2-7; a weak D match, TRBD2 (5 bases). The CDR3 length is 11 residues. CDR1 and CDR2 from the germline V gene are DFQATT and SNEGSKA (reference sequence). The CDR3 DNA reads TGCAGTGCTAGATTAGCGTATGAGCAGTCCTTC. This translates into CSARLAYEQSF.

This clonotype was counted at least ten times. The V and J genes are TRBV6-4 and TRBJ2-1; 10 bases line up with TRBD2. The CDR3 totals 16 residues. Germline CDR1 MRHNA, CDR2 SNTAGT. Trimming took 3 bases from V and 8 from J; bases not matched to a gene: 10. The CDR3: CASSEQASGSFYEQFF. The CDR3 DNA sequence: TGTGCCAGCAGTGAACAGGCTAGCGGGAGTTTCTATGAGCAGTTCTTC.

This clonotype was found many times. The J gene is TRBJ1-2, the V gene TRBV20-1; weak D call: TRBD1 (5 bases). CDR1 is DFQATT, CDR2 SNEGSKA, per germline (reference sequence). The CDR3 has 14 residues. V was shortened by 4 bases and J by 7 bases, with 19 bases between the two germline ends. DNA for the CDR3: TGCAGTGCTACATATCCTCAACAGAGGGGTGGCTACACCTTC. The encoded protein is CSATYPQQRGGYTF.

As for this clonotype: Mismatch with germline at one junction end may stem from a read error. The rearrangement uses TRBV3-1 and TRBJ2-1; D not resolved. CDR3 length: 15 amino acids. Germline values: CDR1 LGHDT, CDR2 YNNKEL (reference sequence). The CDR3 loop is CASSRVGSSYDEQFF. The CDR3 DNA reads TGCGCCAGCAGCCGGGTCGGAAGCTCCTACGATGAGCAGTTCTTC.

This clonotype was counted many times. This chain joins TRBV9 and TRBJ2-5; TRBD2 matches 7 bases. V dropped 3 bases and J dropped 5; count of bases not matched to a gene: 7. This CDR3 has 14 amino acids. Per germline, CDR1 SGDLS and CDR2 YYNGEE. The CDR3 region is CASSGITGGETQYF. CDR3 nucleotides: TGTGCCAGCAGCGGGATAACGGGAGGCGAGACCCAGTACTTC.

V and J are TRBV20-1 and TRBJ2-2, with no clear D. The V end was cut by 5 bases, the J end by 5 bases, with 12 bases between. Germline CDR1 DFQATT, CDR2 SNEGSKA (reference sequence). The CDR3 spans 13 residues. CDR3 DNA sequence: TGCAGTGCTGCCGTATCTGGGACCGGGGAGCTGTTTTTT. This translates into CSAAVSGTGELFF.

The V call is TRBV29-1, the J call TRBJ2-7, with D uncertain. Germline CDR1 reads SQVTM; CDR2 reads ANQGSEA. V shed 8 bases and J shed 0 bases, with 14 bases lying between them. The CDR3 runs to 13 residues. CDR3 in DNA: TGCAGCTTAGAGTCTGTCAGCTCCTACGAGCAGTACTTC. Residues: CSLESVSSYEQYF.

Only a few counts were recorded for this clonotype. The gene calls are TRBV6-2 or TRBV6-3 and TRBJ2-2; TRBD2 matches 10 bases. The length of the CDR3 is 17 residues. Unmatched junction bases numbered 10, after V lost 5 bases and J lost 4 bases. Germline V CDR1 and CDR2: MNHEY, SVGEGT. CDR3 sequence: CASSHFLRTSGTGELFF. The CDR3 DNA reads TGTGCCAGCAGTCATTTCCTAAGGACTAGCGGCACCGGGGAGCTGTTTTTT.

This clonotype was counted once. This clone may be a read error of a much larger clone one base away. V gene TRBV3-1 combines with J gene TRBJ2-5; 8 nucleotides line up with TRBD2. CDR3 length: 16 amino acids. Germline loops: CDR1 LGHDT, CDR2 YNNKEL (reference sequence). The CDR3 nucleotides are TGTGCCAGCAGCCAAGAGGGACTAGAAAGGGGGGAGACCCCGTACTTC. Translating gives CASSQEGLERGETPYF.

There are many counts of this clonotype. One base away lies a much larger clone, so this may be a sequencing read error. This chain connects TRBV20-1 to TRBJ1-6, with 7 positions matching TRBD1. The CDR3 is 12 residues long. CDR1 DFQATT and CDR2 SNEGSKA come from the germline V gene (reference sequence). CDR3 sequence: CSARRGESPPHF. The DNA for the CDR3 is TGCAGTGCCCGCAGGGGGGAGTCACCCCCCCACTTT.

CDR3 residues: CASTRTSGRANVLTF. Written as DNA, the CDR3 is TGTGCCAGCACTAGGACTAGCGGGAGGGCCAACGTCCTGACTTTC. The chain recombines TRBV6-5 with TRBJ2-6; 12 bases agree with TRBD2. Trimming removed 7 bases from V and 5 bases from J; junction bases left unmatched: 3. There are 15 residues in the CDR3. CDR1 MNHEY and CDR2 SVGAGI come from the germline V gene.

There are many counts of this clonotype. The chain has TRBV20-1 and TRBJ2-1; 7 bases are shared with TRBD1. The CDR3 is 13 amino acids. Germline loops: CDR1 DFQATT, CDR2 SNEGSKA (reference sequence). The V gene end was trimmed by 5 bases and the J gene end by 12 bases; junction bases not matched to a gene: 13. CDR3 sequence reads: CSAADRVRSGQFF. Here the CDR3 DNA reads TGCAGTGCTGCCGACAGGGTGAGGAGTGGGCAGTTCTTC.

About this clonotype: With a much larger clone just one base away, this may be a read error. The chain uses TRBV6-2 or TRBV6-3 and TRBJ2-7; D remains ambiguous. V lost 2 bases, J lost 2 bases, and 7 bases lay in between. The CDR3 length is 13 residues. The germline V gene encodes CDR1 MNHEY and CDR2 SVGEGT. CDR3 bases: TGTGCCAGCAGTTACAGTCTTCCCTACGAGCAGTACTTC. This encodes CASSYSLPYEQYF.

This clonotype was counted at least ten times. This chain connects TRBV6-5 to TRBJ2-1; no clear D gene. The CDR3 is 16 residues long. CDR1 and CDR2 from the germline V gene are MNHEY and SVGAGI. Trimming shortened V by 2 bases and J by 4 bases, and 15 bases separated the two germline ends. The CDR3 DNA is TGTGCCAGCAGTTACGCGCCAGGAGCCCTATACAATGAGCAGTTCTTC. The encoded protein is CASSYAPGALYNEQFF.

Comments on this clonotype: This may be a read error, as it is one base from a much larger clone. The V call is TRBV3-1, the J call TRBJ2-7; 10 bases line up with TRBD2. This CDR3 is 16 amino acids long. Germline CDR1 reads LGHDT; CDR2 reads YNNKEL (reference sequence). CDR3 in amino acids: CAGSQVPAGGGYEQYF. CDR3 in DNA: TGTGCCGGCAGCCAAGTGCCAGCGGGAGGGGGGTACGAGCAGTACTTC.

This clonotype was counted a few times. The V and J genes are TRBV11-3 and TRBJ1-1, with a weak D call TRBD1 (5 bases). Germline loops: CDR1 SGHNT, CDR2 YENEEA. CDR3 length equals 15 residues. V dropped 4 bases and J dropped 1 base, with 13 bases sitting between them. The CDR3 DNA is TGTGCCAGCAGCTCCGGTAGGGGAAGGAACACTGAAGCTTTCTTT. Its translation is CASSSGRGRNTEAFF.

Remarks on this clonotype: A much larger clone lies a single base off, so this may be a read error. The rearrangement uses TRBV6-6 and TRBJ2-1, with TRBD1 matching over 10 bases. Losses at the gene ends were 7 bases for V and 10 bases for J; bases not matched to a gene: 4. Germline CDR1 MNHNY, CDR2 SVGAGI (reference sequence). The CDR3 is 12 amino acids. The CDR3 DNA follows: TGTGCCAGCACACAGGGACAGGGGGAGCAGTTCTTC. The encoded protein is CASTQGQGEQFF.